This T cell receptor (beta chain) was profiled in a study of OX40 agonist ivuxolimab in advanced cancers. With 6 bases removed from V and 4 bases from J, the gap between germline ends came to 15 bases. Germline lookup yields CDR1 LNHDA and CDR2 SQIVND (reference sequence). The CDR3 totals 14 residues. The table came from immunoSEQ multiplex PCR; TCRdb's copy has only in-frame clones and leaves some out. This sample has some 42,000 clones, with 80% to 90% found just once. V usage is TRBV19 and J usage is TRBJ1-1; possibly TRBD1 for D (5 bases). This TCR was recovered from an adult with an advanced solid tumor such as melanoma, head and neck, liver or kidney cancer. The sequences come from CD4+ or CD8+ T cells sorted from blood, collected in a trial of the OX40 agonist ivuxolimab. CDR3 sequence reads: CASRSRAGGTEAFF. Written as DNA, the CDR3 is TGTGCCAGTAGGTCTCGAGCCGGGGGCACTGAAGCTTTCTTT.